A single TCR beta chain is shown here with its context. The antigen remains unidentified. The record originates from a study of blood T cells in healthy people across ages. Whole-study results and caveats: Strongly correlated with naive T cell percentage was TCR beta diversity.

Together with a sample-barcoded 5' primer, a J-beta primer mix was included in a second PCR lasting about 6 to 11 cycles. Sequencing recovered at least 2.5 million CDR3-containing paired-end reads from each sample. From the 5' RACE reads, TCRdb called clonotypes with MiXCR, one entry per CDR3 protein. The table records about 680,000 distinct CDR3 sequences, 45% to 50% of them present only once. The CDR3 has 16 residues. Germline V gene data show CDR1 as MNHEY and CDR2 as SMNVEV (reference sequence). V dropped 5 bases and J dropped 2; count of bases not matched to a gene: 7. The total RNA that was extracted per sample amounted to at least 5 micrograms.

The chain links TRBV27 to TRBJ2-1; TRBD1 matches 9 bases. Material: blood. The TCR comes from a woman between 55 and 75 years old in good health. The CDR3 protein is CASSPRDRVTYNEQFF. CDR3 bases: TGTGCCAGCAGTCCCCGGGACAGGGTTACCTACAATGAGCAGTTCTTC.